Following are 17 T cell receptor beta chains from one sample sequenced in a study of monozygotic twins with inflammatory bowel disease. Using the 5' RACE reads, TCRdb records one entry per CDR3 protein without DNA. This table lists 150,000 to 200,000 distinct CDR3 sequences. The sequencing sample was made of blood. The origin of the receptors is a human donor with ulcerative colitis or Crohn's disease, or a healthy co-twin of an affected twin (not recorded which).

V gene TRBV12-3 or TRBV12-4 combines with J gene TRBJ1-4; TCRdb reports TRBD1, a call that lacks DNA to check it against. The CDR3 loop spans 14 amino acids. CDR3 loop: CASRPGGAHEKLFF.

The gene calls are TRBV10-3 and TRBJ2-7; TCRdb's D call, TRBD2, is unchecked because there is no DNA. The germline V gene has CDR1 ENHRY and CDR2 SYGVKD. The CDR3 is 14 residues long. CDR3 sequence: CAISVPGTLGEQYF.

V and J are TRBV10-3 and TRBJ2-1; absent DNA, TCRdb's TRBD2 call cannot be checked. Per germline, CDR1 ENHRY and CDR2 SYGVKD. CDR3 length: 21 amino acids. The CDR3 is CAISESKSLAGGLRSYNEQFF.

This chain connects TRBV20-1 to TRBJ2-4; without DNA, the TCRdb call of TRBD2 cannot be checked. Germline loops: CDR1 DFQATT, CDR2 SNEGSKA (reference sequence). The CDR3 has 19 amino acids. The CDR3 sequence is CSARPLVAGDGNTKNIQYF.

The chain has TRBV7-9 and TRBJ1-1; TCRdb lists TRBD1, though no DNA is available to test this call. Germline V gene lookup returns CDR1 SEHNR and CDR2 FQNEAQ (reference sequence). CDR3 size: 15 residues. CDR3 residues: CASSLQTGGYTEAFF.

V is TRBV20-1 and J is TRBJ1-5. Germline V gene data show CDR1 as DFQATT and CDR2 as SNEGSKA (reference sequence). The CDR3 contains 14 residues. CDR3 protein: CSAQEDGGNQPQHF.

This chain uses TRBV12-3 or TRBV12-4 with TRBJ1-5; absent DNA, TCRdb's TRBD1 call cannot be checked. The CDR3 length is 14 residues. The CDR3 sequence is CASSYGTHYLPQHF.

The chain uses TRBV3-1 and TRBJ2-1. Germline CDR1 and CDR2: LGHDT and YNNKEL (reference sequence). The CDR3 runs to 14 residues. CDR3 sequence reads: CASSEDARYNEQFF.

This chain links TRBV5-1 with TRBJ1-1; TCRdb's assignment of TRBD1 cannot be checked, as there is no DNA. From germline, CDR1 is SGHRS and CDR2 YFSETQ. The CDR3 has 15 residues. The CDR3 reads CASSVDGPGHTEAFF.

The V call is TRBV5-5, the J call TRBJ2-5; TCRdb picks TRBD2, but there is no DNA to check that call. CDR3 length: 17 amino acids. Germline loops: CDR1 SGHKS, CDR2 YYEKEE (reference sequence). CDR3 amino acids: CASRPMEVGTGVETQYF.

V usage is TRBV5-1 and J usage is TRBJ1-1. Germline CDR1 SGHRS, CDR2 YFSETQ. The CDR3 length is 12 residues. The chain's CDR3 is CASKAQNTEAFF.

The rearrangement joins TRBV11-2 to TRBJ2-1. The CDR3 covers 15 residues. Per germline, CDR1 SGHAT and CDR2 FQNNGV. The CDR3 protein is CASSLSGRAYNEQFF.

The V and J genes are TRBV6-2 or TRBV6-3 and TRBJ2-7. CDR1 and CDR2 (germline): MNHEY, SVGEGT. This CDR3 has 14 residues. CDR3 protein: CASLRGGGSYEQYF.

This chain joins TRBV28 and TRBJ1-4; TCRdb calls TRBD1, which cannot be checked without DNA. The CDR3 sequence is 18 residues long. Germline V lookup: CDR1 MDHEN, CDR2 SYDVKM. The CDR3: CASSLGSAGAPKNEKLFF.

The CDR3 reads CASSSGQFNEKLFF. The gene calls are TRBV7-6 and TRBJ1-4; the D call from TCRdb, TRBD1, cannot be confirmed without DNA. Looked up from germline, CDR1 is SGHVS and CDR2 is FNYEAQ. This CDR3 spans 14 amino acids.

The rearrangement joins TRBV7-9 to TRBJ1-1. Germline V CDR1 and CDR2: SEHNR, FQNEAQ (reference sequence). This CDR3 spans 11 amino acids. CDR3 loop: CASTLGPEAFF.

CDR3 loop: CASSGRGAGTEKLFF. This chain connects TRBV5-1 to TRBJ1-4; TCRdb proposes TRBD1, but this gene call is untestable without DNA. Germline values: CDR1 SGHRS, CDR2 YFSETQ. The CDR3 totals 15 residues.